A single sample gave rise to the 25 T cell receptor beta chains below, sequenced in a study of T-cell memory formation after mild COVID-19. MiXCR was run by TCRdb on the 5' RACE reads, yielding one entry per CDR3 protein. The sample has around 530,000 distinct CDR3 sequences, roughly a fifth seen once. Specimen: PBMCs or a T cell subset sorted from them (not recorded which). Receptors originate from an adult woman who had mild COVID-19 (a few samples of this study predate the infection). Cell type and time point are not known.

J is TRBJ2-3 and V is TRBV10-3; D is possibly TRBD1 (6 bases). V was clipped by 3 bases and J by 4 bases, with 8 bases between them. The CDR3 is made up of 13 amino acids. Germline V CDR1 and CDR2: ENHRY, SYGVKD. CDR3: CAISEGGADTQYF. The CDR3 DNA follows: TGTGCCATCAGTGAAGGGGGAGCAGATACGCAGTATTTT.

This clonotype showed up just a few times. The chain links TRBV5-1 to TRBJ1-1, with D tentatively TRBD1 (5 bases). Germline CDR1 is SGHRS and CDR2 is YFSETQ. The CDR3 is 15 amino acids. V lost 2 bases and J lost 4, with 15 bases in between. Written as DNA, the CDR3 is TGCGCCAGCAGCTTCGATGGGGTGGGGGGCACTGAAGCTTTCTTT. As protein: CASSFDGVGGTEAFF.

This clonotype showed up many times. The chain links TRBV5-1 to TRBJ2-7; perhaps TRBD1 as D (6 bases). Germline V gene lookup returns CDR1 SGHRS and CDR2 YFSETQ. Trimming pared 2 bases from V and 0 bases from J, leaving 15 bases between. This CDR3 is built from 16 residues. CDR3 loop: CASSFGWWTASYEQYF. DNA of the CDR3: TGCGCCAGCAGCTTCGGGTGGTGGACAGCCTCCTACGAGCAGTACTTC.

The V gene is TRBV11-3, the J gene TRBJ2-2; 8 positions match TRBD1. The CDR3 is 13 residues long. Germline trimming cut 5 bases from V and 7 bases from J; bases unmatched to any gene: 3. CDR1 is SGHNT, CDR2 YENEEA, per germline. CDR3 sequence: CASSEGQVGELFF. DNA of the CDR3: TGTGCCAGCAGCGAGGGACAGGTCGGGGAGCTGTTTTTT.

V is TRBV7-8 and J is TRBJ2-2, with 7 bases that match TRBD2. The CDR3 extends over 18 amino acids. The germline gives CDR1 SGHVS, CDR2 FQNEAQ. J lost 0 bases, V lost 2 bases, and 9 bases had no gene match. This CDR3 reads CASSLIGGFPSNTGELFF. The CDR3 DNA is TGTGCCAGCAGCTTAATCGGGGGGTTCCCTTCGAACACCGGGGAGCTGTTTTTT.

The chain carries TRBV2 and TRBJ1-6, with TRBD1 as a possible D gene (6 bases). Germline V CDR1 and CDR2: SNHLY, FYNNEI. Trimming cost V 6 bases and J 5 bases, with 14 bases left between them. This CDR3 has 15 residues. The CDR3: CASRARDTNNSPLHF. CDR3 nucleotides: TGTGCCAGCAGAGCCCGGGACACCAATAATTCACCCCTCCACTTT.

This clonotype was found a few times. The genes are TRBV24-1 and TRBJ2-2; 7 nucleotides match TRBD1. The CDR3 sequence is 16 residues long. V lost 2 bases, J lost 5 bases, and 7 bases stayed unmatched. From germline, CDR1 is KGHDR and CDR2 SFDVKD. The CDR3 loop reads CATSDSDREETGELFF. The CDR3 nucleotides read TGTGCCACCAGTGATTCCGACAGGGAAGAAACCGGGGAGCTGTTTTTT.

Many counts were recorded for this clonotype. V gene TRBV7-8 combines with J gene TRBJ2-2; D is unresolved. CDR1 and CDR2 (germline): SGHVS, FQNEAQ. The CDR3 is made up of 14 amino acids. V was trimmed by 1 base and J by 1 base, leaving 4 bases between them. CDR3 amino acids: CASSLDQNTGELFF. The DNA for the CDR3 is TGTGCCAGCAGCTTAGATCAGAACACCGGGGAGCTGTTTTTT.

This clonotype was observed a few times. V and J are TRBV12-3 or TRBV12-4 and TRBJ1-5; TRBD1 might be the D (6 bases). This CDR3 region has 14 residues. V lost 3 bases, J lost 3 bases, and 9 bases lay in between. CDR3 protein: CASSFGQHNQPQHF. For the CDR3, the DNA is TGTGCCAGCAGTTTCGGACAGCACAATCAGCCCCAGCATTTT.

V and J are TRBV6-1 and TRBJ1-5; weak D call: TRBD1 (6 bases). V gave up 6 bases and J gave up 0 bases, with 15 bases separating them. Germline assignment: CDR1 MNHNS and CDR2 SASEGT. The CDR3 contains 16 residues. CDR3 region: CASRDGTTFSNQPQHF. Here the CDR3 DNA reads TGTGCCAGCAGGGATGGGACAACCTTTAGCAATCAGCCCCAGCATTTT.

The chain's CDR3 is CASSLDQQGSAFF. The CDR3 coding sequence is TGTGCCAGCAGCTTGGACCAACAAGGCTCAGCTTTCTTT. The chain joins TRBV7-3 to TRBJ1-1, with D unclear. The germline V gene has CDR1 SGHTA and CDR2 FQGTGA. V lost 3 bases and J lost 10, with 15 bases in between. CDR3 length equals 13 residues.

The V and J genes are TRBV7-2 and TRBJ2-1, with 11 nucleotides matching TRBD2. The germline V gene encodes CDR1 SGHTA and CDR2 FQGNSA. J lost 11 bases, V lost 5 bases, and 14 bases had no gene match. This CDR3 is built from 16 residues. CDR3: CASSAAFASGRTKQFF. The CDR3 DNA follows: TGTGCCAGCAGCGCTGCCTTCGCTAGCGGGAGGACTAAGCAGTTCTTC.

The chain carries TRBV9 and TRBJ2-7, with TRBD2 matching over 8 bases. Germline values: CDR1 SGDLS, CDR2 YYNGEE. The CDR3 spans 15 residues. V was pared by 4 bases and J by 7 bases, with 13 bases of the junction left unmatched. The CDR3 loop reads CASSPRGGGPREQYF. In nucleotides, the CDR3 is TGTGCCAGCAGCCCCAGGGGCGGGGGGCCGAGGGAGCAGTACTTC.

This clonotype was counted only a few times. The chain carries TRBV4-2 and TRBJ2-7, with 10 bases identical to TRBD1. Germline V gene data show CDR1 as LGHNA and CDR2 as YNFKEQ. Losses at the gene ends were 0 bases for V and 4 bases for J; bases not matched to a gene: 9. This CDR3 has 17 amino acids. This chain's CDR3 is CASSQDKAGQGLYEQYF. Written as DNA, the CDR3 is TGTGCCAGCAGCCAAGATAAGGCGGGACAGGGGTTGTACGAGCAGTACTTC.

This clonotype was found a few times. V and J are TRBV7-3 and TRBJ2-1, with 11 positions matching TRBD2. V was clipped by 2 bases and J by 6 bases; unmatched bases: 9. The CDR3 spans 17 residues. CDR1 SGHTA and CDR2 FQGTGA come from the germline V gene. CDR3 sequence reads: CASSLQELAGVGNEQFF. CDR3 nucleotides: TGTGCCAGCAGCTTACAGGAACTAGCGGGGGTCGGCAATGAGCAGTTCTTC.

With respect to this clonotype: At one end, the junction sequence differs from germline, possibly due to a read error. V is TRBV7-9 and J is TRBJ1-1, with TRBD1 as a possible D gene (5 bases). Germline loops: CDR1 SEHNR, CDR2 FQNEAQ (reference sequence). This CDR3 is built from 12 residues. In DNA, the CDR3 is TGTGCCAGCAGCTTACCCCTCGACAGCCCCCGGTTT. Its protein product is CASSLPLDSPRF. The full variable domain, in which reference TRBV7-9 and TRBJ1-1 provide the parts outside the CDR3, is DTGVSQNPRHKITKRGQNVTFRCDPISEHNRLYWYRQTLGQGPEFLTYFQNEAQLEKSRLLSDRFSAERPKGSFSTLEIQRTEQGDSAMYLCASSLPLDSPRFGQGTRLTVV.

The CDR3 DNA follows: TGTGCCAGCAGTTGGGGCGACACGGCCTACGAGCAGTACTTC. It yields the protein CASSWGDTAYEQYF. This chain joins TRBV12-3 or TRBV12-4 and TRBJ2-7, with a tentative D call TRBD1 (5 bases). V was clipped by 4 bases and J by 2 bases, with 12 bases between them. The length of the CDR3 is 14 residues.

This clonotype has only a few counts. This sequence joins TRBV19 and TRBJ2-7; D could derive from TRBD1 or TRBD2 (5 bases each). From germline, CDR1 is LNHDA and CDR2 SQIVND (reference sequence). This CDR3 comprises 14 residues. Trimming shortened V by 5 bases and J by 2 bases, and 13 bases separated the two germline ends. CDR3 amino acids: CASSWGNGPYEQYF. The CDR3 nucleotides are TGTGCCAGTAGTTGGGGGAACGGCCCCTACGAGCAGTACTTC.

CDR3 loop: CASSFGSRGGTEAFF. CDR3 bases: TGTGCCAGCAGTTTTGGTTCCAGAGGAGGCACTGAAGCTTTCTTT. The chain has TRBV12-3 or TRBV12-4 and TRBJ1-1; D not certain. CDR3 length: 15 residues. Trimming took off 3 bases at V and 4 bases at J, with 15 bases between the two ends.

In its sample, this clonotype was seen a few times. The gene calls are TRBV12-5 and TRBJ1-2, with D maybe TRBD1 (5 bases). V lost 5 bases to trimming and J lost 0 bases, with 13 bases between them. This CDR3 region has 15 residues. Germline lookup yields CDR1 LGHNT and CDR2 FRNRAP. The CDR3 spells CASGPVRQPNYGYTF. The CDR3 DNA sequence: TGTGCTAGTGGTCCAGTAAGACAGCCTAACTATGGCTACACCTTC.

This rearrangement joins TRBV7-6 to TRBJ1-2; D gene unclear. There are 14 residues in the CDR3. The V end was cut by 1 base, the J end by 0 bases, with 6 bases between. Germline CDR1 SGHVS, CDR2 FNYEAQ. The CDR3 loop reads CASSLGHPNYGYTF. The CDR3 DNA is TGTGCCAGCAGCTTAGGTCATCCTAACTATGGCTACACCTTC.

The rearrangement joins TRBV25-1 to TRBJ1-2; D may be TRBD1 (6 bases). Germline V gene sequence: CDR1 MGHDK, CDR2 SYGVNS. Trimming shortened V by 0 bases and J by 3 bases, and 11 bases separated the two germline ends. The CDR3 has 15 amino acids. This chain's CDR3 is CASSEYRGGDYGYTF. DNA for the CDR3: TGTGCCAGCAGTGAATATCGAGGGGGTGACTATGGCTACACCTTC.

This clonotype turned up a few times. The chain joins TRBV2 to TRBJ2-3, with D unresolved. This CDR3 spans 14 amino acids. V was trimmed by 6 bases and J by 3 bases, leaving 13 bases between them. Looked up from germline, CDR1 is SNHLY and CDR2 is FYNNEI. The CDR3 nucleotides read TGTGCCAGCAGGCCGGACGGTCCTACAGATACGCAGTATTTT. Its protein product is CASRPDGPTDTQYF.

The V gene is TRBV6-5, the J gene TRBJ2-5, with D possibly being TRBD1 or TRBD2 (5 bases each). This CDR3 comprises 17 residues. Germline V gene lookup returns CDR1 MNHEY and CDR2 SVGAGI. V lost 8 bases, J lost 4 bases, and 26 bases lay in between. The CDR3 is CASLPWEGATGRETQYF. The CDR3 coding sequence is TGTGCCAGCCTCCCCTGGGAAGGGGCGACGGGAAGAGAGACCCAGTACTTC.

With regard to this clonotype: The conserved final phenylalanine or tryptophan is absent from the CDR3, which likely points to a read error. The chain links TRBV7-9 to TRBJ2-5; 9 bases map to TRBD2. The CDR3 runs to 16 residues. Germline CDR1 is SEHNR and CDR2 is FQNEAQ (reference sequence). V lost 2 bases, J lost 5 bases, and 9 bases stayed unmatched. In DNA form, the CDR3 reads TGTGCCAGCAGCTTAATCTTAGCGGGAGTCGGGGAGACCCAGTACATC. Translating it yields CASSLILAGVGETQYI.